This T cell receptor beta chain was sequenced during a study of CD8+CD57+ T cells in acquired aplastic anemia. Study-level findings and limits: Statistical testing detected no significant gap in CD8+ Simpson's diversity between patients and controls.

The study profiled TCR beta VDJ and CDR3 using genomic DNA as template. MiXCR was run by TCRdb on the reads, yielding one entry per CDR3 protein. The sample includes around 170,000 distinct CDR3 sequences, around 43% of them seen just once. Comment on this clonotype: Its cognate antigen is unknown.

V shed 4 bases and J shed 0 bases, with 9 bases lying between them. The germline CDR1 and CDR2 sequences are SQVTM and ANQGSEA. CDR3 length: 13 residues. The sequenced patients had an expansion of CD8+CD57+ cells seen by flow cytometry. This chain uses TRBV29-1 with TRBJ1-1; the D is unclear. This clonotype was obtained from a human donor with aplastic anemia. The sequencing sample was made of sorted CD4+, CD8+, or CD8+CD57+ T cells (not recorded which) from PBMCs. The CDR3 bases are TGCAGCGTTGGCGTTGAACTGAACACTGAAGCTTTCTTT. Its protein product is CSVGVELNTEAFF.